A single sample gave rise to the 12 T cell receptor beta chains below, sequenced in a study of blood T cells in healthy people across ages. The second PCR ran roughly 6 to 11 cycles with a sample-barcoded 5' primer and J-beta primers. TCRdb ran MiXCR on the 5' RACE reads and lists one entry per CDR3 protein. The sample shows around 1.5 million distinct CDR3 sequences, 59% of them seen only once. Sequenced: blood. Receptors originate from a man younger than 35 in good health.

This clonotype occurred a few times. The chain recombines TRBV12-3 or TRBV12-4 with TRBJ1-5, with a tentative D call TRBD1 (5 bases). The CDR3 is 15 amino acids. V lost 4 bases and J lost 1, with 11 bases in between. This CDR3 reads CASSSGGESNQPQHF. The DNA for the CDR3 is TGTGCCAGCAGTTCTGGGGGAGAAAGCAATCAGCCCCAGCATTTT.

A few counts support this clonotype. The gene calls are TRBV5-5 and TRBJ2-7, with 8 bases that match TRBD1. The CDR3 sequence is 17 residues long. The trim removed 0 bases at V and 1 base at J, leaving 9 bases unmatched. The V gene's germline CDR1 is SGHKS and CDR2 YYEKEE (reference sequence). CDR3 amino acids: CASSLAGNRDRSYEQYF. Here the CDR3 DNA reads TGTGCCAGCAGCTTGGCCGGGAACCGGGACAGGTCCTACGAGCAGTACTTC.

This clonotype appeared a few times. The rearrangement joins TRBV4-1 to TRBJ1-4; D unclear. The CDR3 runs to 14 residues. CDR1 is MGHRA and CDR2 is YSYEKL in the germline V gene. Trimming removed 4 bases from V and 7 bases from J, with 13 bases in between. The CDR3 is CASSPPGGFEKLFF. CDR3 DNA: TGCGCCAGCAGCCCCCCCGGCGGTTTTGAAAAACTGTTTTTT.

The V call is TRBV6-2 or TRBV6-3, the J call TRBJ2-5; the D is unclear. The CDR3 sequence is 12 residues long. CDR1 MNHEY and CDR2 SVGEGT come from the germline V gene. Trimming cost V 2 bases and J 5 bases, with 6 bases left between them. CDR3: CASSYIRETQYF. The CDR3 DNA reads TGTGCCAGCAGTTACATAAGGGAGACCCAGTACTTC.

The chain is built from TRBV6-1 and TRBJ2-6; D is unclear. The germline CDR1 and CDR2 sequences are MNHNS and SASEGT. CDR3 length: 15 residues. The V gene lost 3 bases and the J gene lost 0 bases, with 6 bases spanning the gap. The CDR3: CASSDWNSGANVLTF. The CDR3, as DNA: TGTGCCAGCAGTGACTGGAACTCTGGGGCCAACGTCCTGACTTTC.

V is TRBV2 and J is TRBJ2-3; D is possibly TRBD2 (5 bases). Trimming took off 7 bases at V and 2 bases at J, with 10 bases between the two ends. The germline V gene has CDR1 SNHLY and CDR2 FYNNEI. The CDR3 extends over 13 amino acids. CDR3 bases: TGTGCCAGCATTAGGACTCTCACAGATACGCAGTATTTT. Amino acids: CASIRTLTDTQYF.

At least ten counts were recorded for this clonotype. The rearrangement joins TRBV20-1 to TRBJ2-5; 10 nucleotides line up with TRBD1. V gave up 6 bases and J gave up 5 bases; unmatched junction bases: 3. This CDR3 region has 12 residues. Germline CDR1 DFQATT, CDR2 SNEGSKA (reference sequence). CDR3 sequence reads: CSATGGGETQYF. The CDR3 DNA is TGCAGTGCGACAGGGGGCGGGGAGACCCAGTACTTC.

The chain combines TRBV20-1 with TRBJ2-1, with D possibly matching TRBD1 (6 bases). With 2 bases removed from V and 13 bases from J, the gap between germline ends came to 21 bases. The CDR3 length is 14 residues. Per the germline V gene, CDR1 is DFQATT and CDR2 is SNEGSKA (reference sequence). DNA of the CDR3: TGCAGTGCTAGACCCTACAGGGATCAAGAGACCCAGTTCTTC. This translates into CSARPYRDQETQFF.

CDR3 in amino acids: CSAHGTSGGEDTQYF. The CDR3, as DNA: TGCAGCGCGCACGGGACTAGCGGGGGGGAAGATACGCAGTATTTT. The chain recombines TRBV29-1 with TRBJ2-3, with 16 bases fitting TRBD2. The CDR3 sequence is 15 residues long. Germline V lookup: CDR1 SQVTM, CDR2 ANQGSEA. Trimming took 7 bases from V and 5 from J; bases not matched to a gene: 6.

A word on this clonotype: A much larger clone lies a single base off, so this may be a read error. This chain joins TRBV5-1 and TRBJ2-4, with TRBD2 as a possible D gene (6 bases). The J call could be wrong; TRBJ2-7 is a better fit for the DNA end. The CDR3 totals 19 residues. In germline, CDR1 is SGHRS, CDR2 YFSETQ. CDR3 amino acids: CASSSQELLRRGLSYEQYF. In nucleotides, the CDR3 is TGCGCCAGCAGCTCCCAAGAATTGTTACGGCGGGGACTCTCCTACGAGCAGTACTTC.

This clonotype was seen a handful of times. CDR3 sequence reads: CATTSQGNSGELFF. As DNA, the CDR3 is TGTGCCACCACGTCACAGGGGAATAGCGGGGAGCTGTTTTTT. The chain employs TRBV24-1 and TRBJ2-2; TRBD1 matches 7 bases. Germline trimming cut 8 bases from V and 7 bases from J; bases unmatched to any gene: 9. This CDR3 comprises 14 residues. The germline CDR1 and CDR2 sequences are KGHDR and SFDVKD.

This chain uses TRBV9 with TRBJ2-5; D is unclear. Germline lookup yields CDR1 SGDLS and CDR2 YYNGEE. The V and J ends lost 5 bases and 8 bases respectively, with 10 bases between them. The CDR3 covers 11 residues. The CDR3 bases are TGTGCCAGCAGATCCACCAAAACCCAGTACTTC. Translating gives CASRSTKTQYF.